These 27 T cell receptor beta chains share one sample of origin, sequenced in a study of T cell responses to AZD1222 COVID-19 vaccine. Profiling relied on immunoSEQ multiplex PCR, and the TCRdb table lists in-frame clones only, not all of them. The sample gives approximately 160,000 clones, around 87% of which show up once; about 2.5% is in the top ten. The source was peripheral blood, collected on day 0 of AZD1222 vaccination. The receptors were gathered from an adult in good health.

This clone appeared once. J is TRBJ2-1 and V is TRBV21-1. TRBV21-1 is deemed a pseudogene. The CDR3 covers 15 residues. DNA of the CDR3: TGTGCCAGCACCCAAAACCAAGGCAGCCACAATGAGCAGTTCTTC. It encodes CASTQNQGSHNEQFF.

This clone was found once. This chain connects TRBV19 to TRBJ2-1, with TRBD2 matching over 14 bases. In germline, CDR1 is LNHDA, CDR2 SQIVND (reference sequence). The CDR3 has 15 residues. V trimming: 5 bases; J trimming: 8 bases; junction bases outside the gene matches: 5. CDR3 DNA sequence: TGTGCCAGTAGTCCCGGACTAGCGGGAGGTGATGAGCAGTTCTTC. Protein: CASSPGLAGGDEQFF.

DNA of the CDR3: TGTGCCAGCAGCAGCGGGAGGCAGGCGGTATACGAGCAGTACTTC. Its protein is CASSSGRQAVYEQYF. The V call is TRBV7-9, the J call TRBJ2-7, with TRBD2 identical over 9 bases. CDR1 SEHNR and CDR2 FQNEAQ come from the germline V gene (reference sequence). The CDR3 runs to 15 residues. V gave up 5 bases and J gave up 4 bases; unmatched junction bases: 9.

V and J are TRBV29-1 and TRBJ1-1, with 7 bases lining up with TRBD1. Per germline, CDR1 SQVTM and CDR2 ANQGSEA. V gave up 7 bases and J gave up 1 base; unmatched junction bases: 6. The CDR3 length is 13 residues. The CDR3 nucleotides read TGCAGCGGCCGACAGGGATCGAACACTGAAGCTTTCTTT. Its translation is CSGRQGSNTEAFF.

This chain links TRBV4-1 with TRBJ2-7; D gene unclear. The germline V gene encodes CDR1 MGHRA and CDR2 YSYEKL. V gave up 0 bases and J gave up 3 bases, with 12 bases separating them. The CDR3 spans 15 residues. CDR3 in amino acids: CASSQDGRSNYEQYF. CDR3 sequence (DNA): TGCGCCAGCAGCCAAGATGGAAGGTCGAACTACGAGCAGTACTTC.

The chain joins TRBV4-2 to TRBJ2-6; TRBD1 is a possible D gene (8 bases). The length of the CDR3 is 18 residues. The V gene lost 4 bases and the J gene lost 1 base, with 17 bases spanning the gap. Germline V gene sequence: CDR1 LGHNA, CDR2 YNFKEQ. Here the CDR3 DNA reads TGTGCCAGCAGCCGGGAGGGACAGGTGAAATCTGGGGCCAACGTCCTGACTTTC. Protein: CASSREGQVKSGANVLTF.

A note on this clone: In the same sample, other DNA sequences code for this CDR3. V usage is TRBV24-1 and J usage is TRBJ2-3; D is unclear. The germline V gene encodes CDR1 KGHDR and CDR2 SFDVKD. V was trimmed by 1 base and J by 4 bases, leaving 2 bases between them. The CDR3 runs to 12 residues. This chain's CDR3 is CATSDFSDTQYF. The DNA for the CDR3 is TGTGCCACCAGTGATTTTTCAGATACGCAGTATTTT.

Written as DNA, the CDR3 is TGTGCTAGTGGTTTGGTACTCGGACAGGGGCTCACTGAAGCTTTCTTT. This codes for CASGLVLGQGLTEAFF. The rearrangement joins TRBV12-5 to TRBJ1-1; 9 nucleotides match TRBD1. CDR3 length: 16 amino acids. CDR1 LGHNT and CDR2 FRNRAP come from the germline V gene. V lost 0 bases and J lost 4; bases outside the gene matches: 6.

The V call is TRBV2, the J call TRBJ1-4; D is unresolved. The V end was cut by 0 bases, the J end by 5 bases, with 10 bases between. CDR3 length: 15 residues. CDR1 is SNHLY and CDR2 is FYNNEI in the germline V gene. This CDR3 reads CASSEAKAGNEKLFF. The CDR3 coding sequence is TGTGCCAGCAGTGAAGCGAAGGCAGGAAATGAAAAACTGTTTTTT.

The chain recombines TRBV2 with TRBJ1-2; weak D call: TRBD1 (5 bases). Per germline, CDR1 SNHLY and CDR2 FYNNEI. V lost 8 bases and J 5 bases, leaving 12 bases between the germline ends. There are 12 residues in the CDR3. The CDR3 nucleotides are TGTGCCAGCCGTTCCCCAGGGTATGGCTACACCTTC. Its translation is CASRSPGYGYTF.

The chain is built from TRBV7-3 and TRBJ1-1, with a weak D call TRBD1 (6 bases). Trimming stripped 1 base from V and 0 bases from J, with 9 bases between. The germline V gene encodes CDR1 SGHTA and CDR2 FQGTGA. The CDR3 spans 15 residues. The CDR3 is CASSLSRGLNTEAFF. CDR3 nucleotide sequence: TGTGCCAGCAGCTTAAGCAGGGGCTTGAACACTGAAGCTTTCTTT.

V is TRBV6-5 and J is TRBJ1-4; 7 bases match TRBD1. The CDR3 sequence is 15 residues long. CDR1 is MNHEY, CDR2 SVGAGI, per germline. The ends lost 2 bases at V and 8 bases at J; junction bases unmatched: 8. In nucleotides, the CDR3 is TGTGCCAGCAGTTACGGGGGAGGGGGCTGGGAAAAACTGTTTTTT. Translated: CASSYGGGGWEKLFF.

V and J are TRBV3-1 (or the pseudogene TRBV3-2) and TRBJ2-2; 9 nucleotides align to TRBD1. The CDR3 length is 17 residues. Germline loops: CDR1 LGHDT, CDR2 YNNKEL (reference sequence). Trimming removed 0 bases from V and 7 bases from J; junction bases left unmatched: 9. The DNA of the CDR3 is TGTGCCAGCAGCCAAGATTTAAACAGGGGGCTTAACGGGGAGCTGTTTTTT. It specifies CASSQDLNRGLNGELFF.

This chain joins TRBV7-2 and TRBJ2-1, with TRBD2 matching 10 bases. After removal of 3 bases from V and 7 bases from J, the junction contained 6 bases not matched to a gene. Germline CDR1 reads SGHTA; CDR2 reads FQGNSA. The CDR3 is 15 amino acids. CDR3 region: CASSFPSGRGNEQFF. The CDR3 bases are TGTGCCAGCAGCTTCCCTAGCGGGAGAGGAAATGAGCAGTTCTTC.

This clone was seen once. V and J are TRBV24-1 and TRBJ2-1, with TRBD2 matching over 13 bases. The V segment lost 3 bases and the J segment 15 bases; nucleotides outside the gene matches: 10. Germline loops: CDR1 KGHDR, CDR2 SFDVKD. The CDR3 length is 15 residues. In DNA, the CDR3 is TGTGCCACCAGTGATCCCGGACTAGCGGGAGAGGAATTGTTCTTC. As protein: CATSDPGLAGEELFF.

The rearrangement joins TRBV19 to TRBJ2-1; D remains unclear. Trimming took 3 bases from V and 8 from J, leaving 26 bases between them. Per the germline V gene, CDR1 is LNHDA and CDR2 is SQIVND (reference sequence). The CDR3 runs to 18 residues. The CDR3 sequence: CASSMLARLPQINDEQFF. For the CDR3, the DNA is TGTGCCAGTAGTATGCTCGCCAGGTTACCCCAAATCAACGATGAGCAGTTCTTC.

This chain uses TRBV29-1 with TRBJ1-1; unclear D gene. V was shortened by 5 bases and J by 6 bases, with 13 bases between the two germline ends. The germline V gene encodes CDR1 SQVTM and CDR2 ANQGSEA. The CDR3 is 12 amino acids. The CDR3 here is CSVPGGFAEAFF. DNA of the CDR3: TGCAGCGTTCCCGGAGGGTTCGCTGAAGCTTTCTTT.

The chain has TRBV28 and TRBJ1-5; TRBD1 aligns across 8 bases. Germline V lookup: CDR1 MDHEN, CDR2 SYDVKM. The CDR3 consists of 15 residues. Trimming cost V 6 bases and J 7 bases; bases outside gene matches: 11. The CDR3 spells CASSPRQGITQPQHF. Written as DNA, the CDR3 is TGTGCCAGCAGCCCACGACAGGGGATAACCCAGCCCCAGCATTTT.

The CDR3 protein is CASSQRQVGNTEAFF. In DNA, the CDR3 is TGTGCCAGCAGTCAGAGACAGGTAGGGAACACTGAAGCTTTCTTT. The chain has TRBV9 and TRBJ1-1; D is possibly TRBD1 (6 bases). This CDR3 region has 15 residues. Trimming took 5 bases from V and 1 from J, leaving 15 bases between them. CDR1 is SGDLS and CDR2 is YYNGEE in the germline V gene.

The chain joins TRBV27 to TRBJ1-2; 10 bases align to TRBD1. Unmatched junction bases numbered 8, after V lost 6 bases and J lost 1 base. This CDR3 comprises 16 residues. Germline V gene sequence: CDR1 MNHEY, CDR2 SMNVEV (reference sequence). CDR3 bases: TGTGCCAGCAGAGCATTGGACAGGGGGGATAACTATGGCTACACCTTC. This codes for CASRALDRGDNYGYTF.

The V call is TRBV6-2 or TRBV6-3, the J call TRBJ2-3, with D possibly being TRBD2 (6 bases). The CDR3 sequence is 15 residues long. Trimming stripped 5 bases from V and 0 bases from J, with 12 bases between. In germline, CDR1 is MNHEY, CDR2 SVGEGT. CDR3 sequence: CASSIPGDSTDTQYF. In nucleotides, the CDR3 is TGTGCCAGCAGTATCCCGGGGGATAGCACAGATACGCAGTATTTT.

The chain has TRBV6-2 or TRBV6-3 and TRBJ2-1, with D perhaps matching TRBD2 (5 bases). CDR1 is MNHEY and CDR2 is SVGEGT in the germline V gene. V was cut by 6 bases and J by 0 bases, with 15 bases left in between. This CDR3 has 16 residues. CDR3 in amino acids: CASSWPLAGSYNEQFF. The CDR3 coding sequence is TGTGCCAGCAGCTGGCCCCTCGCGGGCTCCTACAATGAGCAGTTCTTC.

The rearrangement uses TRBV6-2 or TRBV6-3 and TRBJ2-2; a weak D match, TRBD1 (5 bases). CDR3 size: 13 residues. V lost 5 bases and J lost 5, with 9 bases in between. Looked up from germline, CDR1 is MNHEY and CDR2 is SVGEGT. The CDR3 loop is CASSHRWTGELFF. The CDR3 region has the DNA TGTGCCAGCAGTCACAGGTGGACCGGGGAGCTGTTTTTT.

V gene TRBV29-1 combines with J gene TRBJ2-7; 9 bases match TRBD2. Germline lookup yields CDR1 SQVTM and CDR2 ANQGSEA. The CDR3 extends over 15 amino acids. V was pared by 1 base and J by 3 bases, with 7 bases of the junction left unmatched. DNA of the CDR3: TGCAGCGTTGAAGCCCGCGCGGGAGGGTTCTACGAGCAGTACTTC. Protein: CSVEARAGGFYEQYF.

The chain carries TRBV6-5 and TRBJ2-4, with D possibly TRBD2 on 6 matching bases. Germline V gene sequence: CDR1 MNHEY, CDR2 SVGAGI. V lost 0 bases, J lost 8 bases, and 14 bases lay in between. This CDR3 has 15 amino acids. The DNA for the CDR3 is TGTGCCAGCAGTTACTCCGGGCAGTTAGCGGACATTCAGTACTTC. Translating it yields CASSYSGQLADIQYF.

Here the CDR3 reads CASSLWGDGAFF. CDR3 DNA sequence: TGTGCCAGCAGTTTATGGGGCGATGGCGCTTTCTTT. V is TRBV12-3 or TRBV12-4 and J is TRBJ1-1, with D tentatively TRBD1 (5 bases). This CDR3 contains 12 residues. V was trimmed by 2 bases and J by 11 bases, leaving 12 bases between them.

DNA for the CDR3: TGTGCCAGCAGCCCGACAGGGGGAATTTCCTACAATGAGCAGTTCTTC. Its translation: CASSPTGGISYNEQFF. The rearrangement uses TRBV7-9 and TRBJ2-1; TRBD1 matches at 9 bases. Trimming removed 5 bases from V and 1 base from J; junction bases left unmatched: 6. The CDR3 length is 16 residues. Germline loops: CDR1 SEHNR, CDR2 FQNEAQ (reference sequence).